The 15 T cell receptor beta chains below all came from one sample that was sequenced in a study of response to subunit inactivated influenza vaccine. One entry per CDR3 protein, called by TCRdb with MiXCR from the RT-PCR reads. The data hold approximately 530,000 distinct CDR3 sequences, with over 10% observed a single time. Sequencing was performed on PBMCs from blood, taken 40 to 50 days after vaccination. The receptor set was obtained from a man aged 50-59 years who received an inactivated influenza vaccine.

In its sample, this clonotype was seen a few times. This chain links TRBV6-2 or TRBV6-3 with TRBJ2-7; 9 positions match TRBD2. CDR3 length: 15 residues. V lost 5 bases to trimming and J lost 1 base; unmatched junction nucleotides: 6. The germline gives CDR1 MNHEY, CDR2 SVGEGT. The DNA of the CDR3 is TGTGCCAGCAGTAACCTAGCGGGGATTTCCTACGAGCAGTACTTC. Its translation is CASSNLAGISYEQYF.

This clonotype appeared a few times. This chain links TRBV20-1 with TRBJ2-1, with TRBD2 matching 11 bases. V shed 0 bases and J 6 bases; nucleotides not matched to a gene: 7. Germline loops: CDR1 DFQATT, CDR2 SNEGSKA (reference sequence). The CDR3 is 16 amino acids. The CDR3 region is CSARDILAGAANEQFF. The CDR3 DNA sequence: TGCAGTGCTAGAGATATACTAGCGGGGGCTGCCAATGAGCAGTTCTTC.

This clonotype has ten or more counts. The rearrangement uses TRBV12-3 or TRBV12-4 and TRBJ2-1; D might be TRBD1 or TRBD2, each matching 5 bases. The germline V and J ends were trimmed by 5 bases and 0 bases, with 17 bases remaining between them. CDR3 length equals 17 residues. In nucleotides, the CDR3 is TGTGCCAGCAGTGCCCCGGGACGGTTGAGCTCCTACAATGAGCAGTTCTTC. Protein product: CASSAPGRLSSYNEQFF.

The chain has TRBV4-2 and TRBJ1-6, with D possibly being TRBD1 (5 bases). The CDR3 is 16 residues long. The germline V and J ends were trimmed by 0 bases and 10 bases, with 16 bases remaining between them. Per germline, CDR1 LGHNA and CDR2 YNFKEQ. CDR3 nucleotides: TGTGCCAGCAGCCAAGATTGGGTCTCCGGGGGATCACCCCTCCACTTT. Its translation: CASSQDWVSGGSPLHF.

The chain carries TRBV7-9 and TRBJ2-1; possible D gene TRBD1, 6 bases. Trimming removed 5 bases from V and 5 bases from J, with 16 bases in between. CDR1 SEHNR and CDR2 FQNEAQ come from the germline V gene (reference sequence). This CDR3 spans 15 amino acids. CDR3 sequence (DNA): TGTGCCAGCAGCCATCCCGTCGCAGGGGACAATGAGCAGTTCTTC. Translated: CASSHPVAGDNEQFF.

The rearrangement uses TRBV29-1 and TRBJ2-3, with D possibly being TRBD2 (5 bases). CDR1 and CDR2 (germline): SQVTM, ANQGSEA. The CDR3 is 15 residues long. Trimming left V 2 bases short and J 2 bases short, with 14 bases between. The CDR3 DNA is TGCAGCGTTGAAATGACGGGGAGAAACACAGATACGCAGTATTTT. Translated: CSVEMTGRNTDTQYF.

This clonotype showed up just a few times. CDR3 nucleotides: TGTGCCAGCAGTGGGGGGACAGGGCTTAACTATGGCTACACCTTC. This gives the protein CASSGGTGLNYGYTF. J is TRBJ1-2 and V is TRBV25-1, with 9 bases that match TRBD1. CDR1 MGHDK and CDR2 SYGVNS come from the germline V gene. J gave up 1 base and V 4 bases, and 4 bases lay outside the gene matches. CDR3 size: 15 residues.

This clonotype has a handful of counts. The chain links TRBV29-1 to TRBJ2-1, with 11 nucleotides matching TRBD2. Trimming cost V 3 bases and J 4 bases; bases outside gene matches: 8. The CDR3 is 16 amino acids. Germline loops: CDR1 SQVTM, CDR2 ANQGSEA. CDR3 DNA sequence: TGCAGCGTTGATCGGCTAGCGGGAGGCCTTTACAATGAGCAGTTCTTC. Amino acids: CSVDRLAGGLYNEQFF.

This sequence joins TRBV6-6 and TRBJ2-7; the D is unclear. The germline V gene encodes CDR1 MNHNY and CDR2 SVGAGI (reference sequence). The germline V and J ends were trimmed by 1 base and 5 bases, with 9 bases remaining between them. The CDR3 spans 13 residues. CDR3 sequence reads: CASSYLVRNEQYF. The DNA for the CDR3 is TGTGCCAGCAGTTACTTGGTCCGAAACGAGCAGTACTTC.

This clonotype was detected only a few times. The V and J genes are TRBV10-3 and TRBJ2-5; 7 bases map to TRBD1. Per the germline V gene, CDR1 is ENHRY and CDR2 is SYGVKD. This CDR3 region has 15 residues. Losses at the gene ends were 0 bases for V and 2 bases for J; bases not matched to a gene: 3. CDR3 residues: CAISESGTAQETQYF. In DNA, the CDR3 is TGTGCCATCAGTGAGTCGGGGACAGCTCAAGAGACCCAGTACTTC.

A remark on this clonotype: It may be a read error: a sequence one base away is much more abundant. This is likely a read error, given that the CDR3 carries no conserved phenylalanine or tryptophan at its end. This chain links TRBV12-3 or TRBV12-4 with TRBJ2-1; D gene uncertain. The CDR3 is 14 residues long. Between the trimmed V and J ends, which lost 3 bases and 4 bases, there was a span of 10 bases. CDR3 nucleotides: TGTGCCAGCAGTTTCCGAGGACGGTACAATGAGCAGTTCCTC. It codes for CASSFRGRYNEQFL.

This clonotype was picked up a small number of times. In DNA form, the CDR3 reads TGCAGTGCTCCGGACCCGGGAGCACTGCTAGCTTTCTTT. This codes for CSAPDPGALLAFF. The chain recombines TRBV20-1 with TRBJ1-1, with no clear D. The CDR3 consists of 13 residues. V gave up 5 bases and J gave up 10 bases, with 20 bases separating them. The germline gives CDR1 DFQATT, CDR2 SNEGSKA (reference sequence).

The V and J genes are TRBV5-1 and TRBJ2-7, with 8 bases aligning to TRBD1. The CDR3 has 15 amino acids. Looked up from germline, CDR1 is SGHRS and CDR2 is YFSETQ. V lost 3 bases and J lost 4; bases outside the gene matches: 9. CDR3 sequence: CASSSPGRGRYEQYF. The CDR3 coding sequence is TGCGCCAGCAGCTCCCCGGGCAGGGGGCGTTACGAGCAGTACTTC.

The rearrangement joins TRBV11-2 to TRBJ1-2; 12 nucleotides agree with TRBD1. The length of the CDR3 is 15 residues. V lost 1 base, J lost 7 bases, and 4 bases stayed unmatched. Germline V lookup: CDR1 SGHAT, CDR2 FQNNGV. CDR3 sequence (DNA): TGTGCCAGCAGCTTAGCAGGGACAGGGGGCTCTGGCTACACCTTC. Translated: CASSLAGTGGSGYTF.

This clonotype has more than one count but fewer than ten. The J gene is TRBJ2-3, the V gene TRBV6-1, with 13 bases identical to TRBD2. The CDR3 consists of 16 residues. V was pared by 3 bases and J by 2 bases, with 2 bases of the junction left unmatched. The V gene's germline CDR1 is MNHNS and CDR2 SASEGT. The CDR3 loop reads CASSETSGGITDTQYF. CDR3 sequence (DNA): TGTGCCAGCAGTGAGACTAGCGGGGGGATCACAGATACGCAGTATTTT.